This T cell receptor beta chain derives from a study of T cells after yellow fever vaccination. As for the study in general: For low cell numbers, libraries were made with SMART-Seq v4 Ultra Low Input. Study-level points and caveats: Clonotype sharing between CD4 and CD8 compartments was small. In post-booster samples, most primary-vaccination clones reappeared (about 97% CD4, approximately 91% CD8).

The V end lost 2 bases, the J end lost 5 bases, and 10 bases lay between the germline ends. The CDR3 has 15 residues. Germline V gene data show CDR1 as MNHEY and CDR2 as SVGEGT. Production of TCR cDNA was by 5'RACE template switching, which also added a universal primer site and UMIs. TCRdb itself ran the 5' RACE reads through MiXCR, one entry per CDR3 protein. The sample consists of about 310,000 distinct CDR3 sequences, around 3.9% of them appearing once. This clonotype has at least ten counts. The antigen is unknown. The input for sequencing was PBMCs, taken on the day of the yellow fever booster vaccination. The source is a man aged 18-30 years who received the YFV17D yellow fever vaccine. This chain joins TRBV6-2 or TRBV6-3 and TRBJ1-6; no clear D gene. This CDR3 reads CASSYVREDNSPLHF. The CDR3 bases are TGTGCCAGCAGTTACGTGAGGGAGGATAATTCACCCCTCCACTTT.